The sequence of this TCR beta chain was determined in a study of graft-versus-host responses after intestinal transplantation. Background on the study: Multivisceral, liver-intestinal, or isolated intestinal grafts were transplanted into recipients. The whole recipient group had anti-thymocyte globulin induction followed by tacrolimus and steroids for two to three years. Study-wide findings and caveats: The marrow of recipients harbored GvH clones, and ileum or blood showed some of them first.

The culture paired approximately 200,000 irradiated violet-dye-labeled stimulators with approximately 200,000 CFSE-labeled responders. Germline CDR1 and CDR2: LNHDA and SQIVND (reference sequence). The CDR3 consists of 14 residues. V was pared by 9 bases and J by 5 bases, with 19 bases between. TCRdb's table, derived via immunoSEQ multiplex PCR, lists solely in-frame clones and lacks some. The table lists around 21,000 clones, 25% to 35% of them singletons. The V call is TRBV19, the J call TRBJ1-2; D not resolved. The sequence was collected from a human patient who received an intestinal transplant. Sequenced here: alloreactive CD8+ T cells from a mixed lymphocyte reaction culture, sampled before intestinal transplant. Sample subset: CFSE-low proliferating T cells sorted from roughly 6-day pre-transplant mixed lymphocyte reaction (GvH or HvG direction). The CDR3 DNA reads as TGTGCCAGCGCAATATTCCGGGGTTGGTATGGCTACACCTTC. Translation gives CASAIFRGWYGYTF.